Below, one TCR beta chain is given with its context. This clonotype appeared a few times. Its antigen remains unidentified. Qualities for individual bases were not recorded, and no much larger clone is one base off. In the ophthalmopathy patients, disease was moderately to severely active, with a Clinical Activity Score of 3 or more, a NOSPECS grade of 4 or more, and a duration of less than 3 months. Patients with uncontrolled infections, other autoimmune diseases, pregnancy or lactation were excluded. Diagnoses were based on clinical symptoms, serum thyroxine and TRAb, thyroid ultrasound and orbital computed tomography. PBMCs were isolated from about 10 ml of fresh peripheral blood by Ficoll-Paque density gradient centrifugation. Total RNA was extracted using Trizol reagent, and RNA quality was assessed on an Agilent 2100 Bioanalyzer. The TCR beta CDR3 regions were amplified from the RNA transcripts. For the first round of RT-PCR on the TCR CDR3, the HTBI primer set was used together with the Qiagen OneStep RT-PCR kit. Libraries were constructed in a second round of multiplex PCR, after which size selection and purification were performed. Sequencing of the libraries was done on an Illumina HiSeq2000 using paired-end 100 bp reads. On the study's bioinformatics: SOAPnuke was used to process the raw data, with reads discarded if the reads contained adapters or uncalled bases, had a mean Phred below 15, or lacked an exact constant-primer or identifier match. High-quality paired reads were merged with COPE v1.2.5, and unique nucleotide sequences were defined as clonotypes. MiTCR v1.1 was used to align clonotypes to the IMGT TRBV, TRBD and TRBJ reference segments. Analysis was restricted to V-J combinations with a frequency above 0.0001, which covered 98% to 99.2% of repertoires. The TCS score was defined as the ratio of F50 (clonal expansion) to E x V (chaos), calculated using BLOSUM62-based TCRdist between CDR3 peptides within each V-J. Welch's t-statistics and random forest reduced several hundred V-J features to 13, which were used in a naive Bayes classifier (R e1071). TCRdb trimmed the raw reads at Q25, called clones with MiXCR and kept productive beta chains. Rows matching on CDR3 protein sequence are summarized as one entry with the most common DNA and genes. The V and J calls here are based on TCRdb, not the publication. Counted in this sample were approximately 490,000 distinct CDR3 sequences; about 22% of them appeared once. About half of the sample is taken by the ten largest.

V is clipped by 6 bases and J by 0 bases, and the sequence between their germline boundaries is 16 bases long. CDR1 and CDR2 (MGHDK, SYGVNS) derive from the germline V gene. CDR3 length: 16 amino acids, cysteine to phenylalanine. Solely the CDR3 DNA is kept, with 48 bases framed from the first base. The source of the sample is a study of T cells in Graves' hyperthyroidism and ophthalmopathy (dated by TCRdb to about 2019). Turning to the overall study: Peripheral blood samples were taken at initial diagnosis, before any treatment was given. To identify distinguishing TCR V-J signatures, a discovery cohort of around 100 patients was used, comprising roughly 45 with Graves' ophthalmopathy and around 60 with stable Graves' hyperthyroidism. Prospective prediction of ophthalmopathy was tested in an independent validation cohort of fewer than 20 hyperthyroidism patients and 15 to 17 patients who later progressed to ophthalmopathy. The roughly 91 discovery patients were randomly split 7:3 into training and test sets. In addition, the study compared T-cell repertoires in thyroid tissue and in blood from six Graves' hyperthyroidism patients. Following sampling, methimazole starting at 30 mg daily was given to hyperthyroidism patients, and high-dose intravenous methylprednisolone was given to ophthalmopathy patients. TCR Vbeta CDR3 sequencing of 140 or so peripheral blood samples (over 40 ophthalmopathy, under 80 hyperthyroidism and roughly 17 progressor patients) is reported in the paper. On the study overall, not on this receptor specifically: A 13 V-J signature model separated ophthalmopathy from stable hyperthyroidism, with about 88% sensitivity and 81% to 83% specificity in cross-validation and 80%/75% in testing. In validation, progression to ophthalmopathy was predicted by the model with roughly 69% sensitivity and 72.22% specificity, a median of roughly 6 months before onset. Sample size was not statistically predetermined, and investigators were not blinded to group allocation. Blood samples also contained most of the expanded thyroid clonotypes (frequency above 0.001), which suggests that blood repertoires may reflect thyroid immune responses.

This sequence originates from a woman in her 70s with Graves' ophthalmopathy. The chain is encoded by TRBV25-1 joined to TRBJ2-3, with a tentative D call of TRBD1 or TRBD2, each matching 6 bases. Sequenced material: blood. The sequence in DNA is TGTGCCAGCAGCCCCGGGGGCGGGCCTAGCACAGATACGCAGTATTTT. Translated, this is CASSPGGGPSTDTQYF.